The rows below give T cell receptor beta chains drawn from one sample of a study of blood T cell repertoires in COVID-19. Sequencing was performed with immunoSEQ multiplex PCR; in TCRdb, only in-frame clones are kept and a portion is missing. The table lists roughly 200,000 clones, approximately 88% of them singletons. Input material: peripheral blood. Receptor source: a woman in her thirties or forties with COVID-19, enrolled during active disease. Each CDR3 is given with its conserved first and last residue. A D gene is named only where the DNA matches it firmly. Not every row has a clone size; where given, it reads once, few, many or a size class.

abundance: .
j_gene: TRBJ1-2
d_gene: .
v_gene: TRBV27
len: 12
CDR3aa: CASSLWGEGYTF
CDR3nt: TGTGCCAGCAGTTTATGGGGGGAAGGCTACACCTTC

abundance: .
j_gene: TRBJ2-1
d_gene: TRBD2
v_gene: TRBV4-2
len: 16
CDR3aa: CASSQGRTSGIHEQFF
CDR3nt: TGTGCCAGCAGCCAAGGTAGGACTAGCGGGATACATGAGCAGTTCTTC

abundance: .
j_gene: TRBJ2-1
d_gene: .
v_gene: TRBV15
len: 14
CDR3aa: CATSRDGGNNEQFF
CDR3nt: TGTGCCACCAGCAGAGATGGAGGGAACAATGAGCAGTTCTTC

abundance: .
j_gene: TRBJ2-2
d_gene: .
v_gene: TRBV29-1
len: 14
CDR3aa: CSVGGRANTGELFF
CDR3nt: TGCAGCGTTGGGGGCAGGGCGAACACCGGGGAGCTGTTTTTT

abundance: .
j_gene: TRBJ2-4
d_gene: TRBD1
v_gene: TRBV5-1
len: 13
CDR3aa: CASSSYRGYIQYF
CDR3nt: TGCGCCAGCAGCTCCTACAGGGGTTACATTCAGTACTTC

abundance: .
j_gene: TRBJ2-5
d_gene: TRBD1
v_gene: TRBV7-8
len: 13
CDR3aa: CASSLTGEETQYF
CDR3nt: TGTGCCAGCAGCCTTACAGGGGAAGAGACCCAGTACTTC

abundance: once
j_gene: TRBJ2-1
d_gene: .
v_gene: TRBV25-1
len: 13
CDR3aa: CASSEQQGNEQFF
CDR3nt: TGTGCCAGCAGTGAACAACAGGGCAATGAGCAGTTCTTC

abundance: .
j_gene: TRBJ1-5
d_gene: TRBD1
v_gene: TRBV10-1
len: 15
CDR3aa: CASNLVQGQKGPQHF
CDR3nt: TGCGCCAGCAACCTAGTTCAGGGACAGAAAGGGCCCCAGCATTTT

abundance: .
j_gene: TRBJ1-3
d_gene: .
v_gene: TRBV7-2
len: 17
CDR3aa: CASSPVGEGPTGNTIYF
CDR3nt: TGTGCCAGCAGCCCGGTCGGGGAGGGACCTACTGGAAACACCATATATTTT

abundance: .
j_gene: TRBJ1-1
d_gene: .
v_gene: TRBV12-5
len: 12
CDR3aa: CASGFEGTEAFF
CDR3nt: TGTGCTAGTGGTTTTGAGGGTACTGAAGCTTTCTTT

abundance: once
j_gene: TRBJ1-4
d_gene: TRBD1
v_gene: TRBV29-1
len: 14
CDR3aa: CSVALGQINEKLFF
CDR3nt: TGCAGCGTTGCACTGGGACAGATTAATGAAAAACTGTTTTTT

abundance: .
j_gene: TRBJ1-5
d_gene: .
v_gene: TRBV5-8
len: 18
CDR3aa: CASSLIRGAEDSNQPQHF
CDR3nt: TGTGCCAGCAGCTTGATTCGCGGGGCAGAAGATAGCAATCAGCCCCAGCATTTT

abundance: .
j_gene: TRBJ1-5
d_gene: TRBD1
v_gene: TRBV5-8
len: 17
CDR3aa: CASSPRTGPRGNQPQHF
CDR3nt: TGTGCCAGCAGCCCAAGGACAGGTCCAAGGGGCAATCAGCCCCAGCATTTT